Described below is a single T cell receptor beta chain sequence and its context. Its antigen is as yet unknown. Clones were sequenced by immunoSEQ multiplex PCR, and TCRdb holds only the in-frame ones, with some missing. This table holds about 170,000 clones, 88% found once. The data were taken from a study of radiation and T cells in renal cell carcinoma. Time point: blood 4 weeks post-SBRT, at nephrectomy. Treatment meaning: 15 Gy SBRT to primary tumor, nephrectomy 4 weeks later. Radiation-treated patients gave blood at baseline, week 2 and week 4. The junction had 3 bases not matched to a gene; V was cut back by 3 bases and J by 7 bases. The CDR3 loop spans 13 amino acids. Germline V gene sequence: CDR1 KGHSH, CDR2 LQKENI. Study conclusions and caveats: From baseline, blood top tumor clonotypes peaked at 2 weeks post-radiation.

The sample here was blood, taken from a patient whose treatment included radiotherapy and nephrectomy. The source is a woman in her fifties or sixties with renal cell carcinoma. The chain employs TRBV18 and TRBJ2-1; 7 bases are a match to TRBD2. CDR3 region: CASSPGGDNEQFF. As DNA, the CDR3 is TGTGCCAGCTCACCGGGAGGGGATAATGAGCAGTTCTTC.